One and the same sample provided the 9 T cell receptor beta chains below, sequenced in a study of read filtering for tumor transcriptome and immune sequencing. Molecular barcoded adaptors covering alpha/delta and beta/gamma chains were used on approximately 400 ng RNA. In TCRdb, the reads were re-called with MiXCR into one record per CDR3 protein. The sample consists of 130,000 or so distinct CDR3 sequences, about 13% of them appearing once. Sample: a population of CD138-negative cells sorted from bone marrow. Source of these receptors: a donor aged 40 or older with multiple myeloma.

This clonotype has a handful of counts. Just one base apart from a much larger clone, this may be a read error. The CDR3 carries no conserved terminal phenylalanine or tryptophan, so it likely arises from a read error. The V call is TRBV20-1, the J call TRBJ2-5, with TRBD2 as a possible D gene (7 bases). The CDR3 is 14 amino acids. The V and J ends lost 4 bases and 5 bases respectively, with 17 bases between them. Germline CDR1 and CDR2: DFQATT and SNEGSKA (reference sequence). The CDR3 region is CSANEGGPGETQYL. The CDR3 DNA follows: TGCAGTGCTAATGAGGGGGGGCCCGGCGAGACCCAGTACCTC.

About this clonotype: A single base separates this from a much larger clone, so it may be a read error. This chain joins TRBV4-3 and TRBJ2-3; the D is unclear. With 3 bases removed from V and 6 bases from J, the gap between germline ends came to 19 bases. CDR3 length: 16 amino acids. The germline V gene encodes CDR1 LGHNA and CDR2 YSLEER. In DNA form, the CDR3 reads TGCGCCAGCAGCCATGAAACACCCTGGGTGTTGGATACGCAGTATTTT. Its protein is CASSHETPWVLDTQYF.

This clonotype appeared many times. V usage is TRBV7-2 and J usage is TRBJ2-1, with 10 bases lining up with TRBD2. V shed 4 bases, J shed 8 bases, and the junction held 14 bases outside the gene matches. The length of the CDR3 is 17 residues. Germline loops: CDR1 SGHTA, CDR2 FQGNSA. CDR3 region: CASSSRGRVAGGYEQFF. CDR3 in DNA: TGTGCCAGCAGCTCCCGCGGTCGGGTAGCGGGAGGCTATGAGCAGTTCTTC.

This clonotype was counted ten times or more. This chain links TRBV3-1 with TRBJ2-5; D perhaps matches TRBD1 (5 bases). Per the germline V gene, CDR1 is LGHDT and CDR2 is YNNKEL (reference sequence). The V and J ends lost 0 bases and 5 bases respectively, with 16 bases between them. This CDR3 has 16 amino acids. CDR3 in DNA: TGTGCCAGCAGCCAAGATTATCAGGGATCATGGGAGACCCAGTACTTC. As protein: CASSQDYQGSWETQYF.

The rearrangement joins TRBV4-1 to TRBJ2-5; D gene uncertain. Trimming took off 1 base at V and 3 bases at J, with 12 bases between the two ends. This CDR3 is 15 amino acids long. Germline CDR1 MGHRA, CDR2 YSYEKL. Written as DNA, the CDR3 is TGCGCCAGCAGCCAAGTCCCGGGTTCGAAAGAGACCCAGTACTTC. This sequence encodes CASSQVPGSKETQYF.

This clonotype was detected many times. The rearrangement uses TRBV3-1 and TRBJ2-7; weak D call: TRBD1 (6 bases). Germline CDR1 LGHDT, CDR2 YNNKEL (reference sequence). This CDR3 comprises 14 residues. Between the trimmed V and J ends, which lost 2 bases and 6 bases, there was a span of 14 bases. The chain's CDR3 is CASSQNAQGREQYF. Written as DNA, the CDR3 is TGTGCCAGCAGCCAAAACGCACAGGGTCGCGAGCAGTACTTC.

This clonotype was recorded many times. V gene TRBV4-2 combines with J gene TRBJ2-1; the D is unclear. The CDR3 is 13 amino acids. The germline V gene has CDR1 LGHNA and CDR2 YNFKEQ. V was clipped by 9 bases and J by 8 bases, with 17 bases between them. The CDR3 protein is CASRVANIDEQFF. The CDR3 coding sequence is TGTGCCAGTCGGGTTGCTAATATCGATGAGCAGTTCTTC.

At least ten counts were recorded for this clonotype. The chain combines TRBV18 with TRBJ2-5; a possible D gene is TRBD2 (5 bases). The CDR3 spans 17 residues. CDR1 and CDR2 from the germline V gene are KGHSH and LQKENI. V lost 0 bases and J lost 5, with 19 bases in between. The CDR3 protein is CASSPPVTLVSRETQYF. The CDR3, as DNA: TGTGCCAGCTCACCACCGGTCACACTAGTTAGCAGGGAGACCCAGTACTTC.

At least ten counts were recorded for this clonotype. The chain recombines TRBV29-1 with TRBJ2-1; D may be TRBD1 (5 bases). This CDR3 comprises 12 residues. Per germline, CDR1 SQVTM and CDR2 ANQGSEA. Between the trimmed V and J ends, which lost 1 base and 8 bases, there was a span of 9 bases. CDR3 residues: CSVEGLGHEQFF. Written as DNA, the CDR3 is TGCAGCGTTGAAGGCTTGGGGCATGAGCAGTTCTTC.